This T cell receptor beta chain was observed in a study of cytomegalovirus exposure and HLA in healthy donors. General study findings and limits: In a later analysis, donors in an Asian-associated ancestry cluster reportedly had fewer N-insertions in productive TCRs than the cohort mean. In vitro experiments confirmed that three CMV-associated chains were specific for CMV antigens. The productive fraction for most TCR beta V segments was about 90% or about 30% in an earlier analysis.

The V end was cut by 1 base, the J end by 6 bases, with 9 bases between. Looked up from germline, CDR1 is SGHAT and CDR2 is FQNNGV. CDR3 length equals 13 residues. Concerning this clone itself: The antigen remains unidentified.

Vbeta (60) and Jbeta (13) primers were used in the PCR. Data came from immunoSEQ multiplex PCR; TCRdb stores just in-frame clones and leaves some out. In the table there are 85,000 to 90,000 clones, 70% to 90% of which are singletons. This chain connects TRBV11-2 to TRBJ1-2; D not certain. The material sequenced was PBMCs. The clonotype comes from a man between 18 and 35 years old in good health and CMV-seronegative. DNA for the CDR3: TGTGCCAGCAGCTTAGGGCCTCGGGATGGCTACACCTTC. This gives the protein CASSLGPRDGYTF.